A selection of T cell receptor beta chains follows, all from one sample in a study of PD-L1 blockade in urothelial cancer. The assay was immunoSEQ multiplex PCR, and TCRdb's table has in-frame clones only and misses some. The sample records about 43,000 clones, 70% to 90% being singletons. Sequencing used PBMCs, obtained around atezolizumab (anti-PD-L1) treatment. Receptor source: a man aged 55 to 70 with urothelial cancer. Both conserved end residues are part of each CDR3. D genes are given only for firm matches. Rows may omit the clone size; those that give it use once, few, many or a size class.

TRBV5-4,TRBJ2-6,NA,NA,TGTGCCAGCAGAGACTACTTGAGCTCTGGGGCCAACGTCCTGACTTTC,CASRDYLSSGANVLTF
TRBV11-2,TRBJ2-2,NA,TRBD1,TGTGCCAGCAGTTCAACAGGGGGCGCGAACACCGGGGAGCTGTTTTTT,CASSSTGGANTGELFF
TRBV28,TRBJ2-7,NA,NA,TGTGCCAGCATCCCCGGCGGGGAATACGAGCAGTACTTC,CASIPGGEYEQYF
TRBV25-1,TRBJ2-5,NA,TRBD1,TGTGCCAGCAGTGGACCCCGAGGGACAGGGGGCGGTAAGACCCAGTACTTC,CASSGPRGTGGGKTQYF
TRBV14,TRBJ1-3,NA,NA,TGTGCCAGCAGCCCCACACGCGGGGGGCTCTCTGGAAACACCATATATTTT,CASSPTRGGLSGNTIYF
TRBV5-6,TRBJ1-5,NA,NA,TGTGCCAGCAGAGTAGGGGGGGGGTATAGCAATCAGCCCCAGCATTTT,CASRVGGGYSNQPQHF
TRBV5-1,TRBJ2-3,NA,TRBD2,TGCGCCAGCAGCTTACTCGGGGGGGCCGTTACAGATACGCAGTATTTT,CASSLLGGAVTDTQYF
TRBV5-1,TRBJ2-5,NA,NA,TGCGCCAGCAGCCAGTTGGGGGGCCAAGAGACCCAGTACTTC,CASSQLGGQETQYF
TRBV6-5,TRBJ1-3,NA,NA,TGTGCCAGCAGTTATAGGCGGAGTCTGTCTGGAAACACCATATATTTT,CASSYRRSLSGNTIYF
TRBV7-2,TRBJ1-2,NA,NA,TGTGCCAGCAGCCCCGGGGACTATGGCTACACCTTC,CASSPGDYGYTF
TRBV7-6,TRBJ2-7,once,NA,TGTGCCAGCAGCTTAGCCGGGTCAGGGAACTACGAGCAGTACTTC,CASSLAGSGNYEQYF
TRBV5-1,TRBJ2-2,NA,TRBD1,TGCGCCAGCAGCTTGGCGGGACAGAAAACTCTAACCGGGGAGCTGTTTTTT,CASSLAGQKTLTGELFF
TRBV19,TRBJ2-1,NA,TRBD2,TGTGCCAGTGCGGCGGGACTAGCGGCCTACAATGAGCAGTTCTTC,CASAAGLAAYNEQFF
TRBV4-1,TRBJ1-5,NA,NA,TGCGCCAGCAGCCAAGATCGGGGTAGCAATCAGCCCCAGCATTTT,CASSQDRGSNQPQHF
TRBV6-6,TRBJ2-1,NA,TRBD1,TGTGCCAGCAGTTACAGGACAGGGAATAATGAGCAGTTCTTC,CASSYRTGNNEQFF
TRBV2,TRBJ2-2,NA,TRBD1,TGTGCCAGCCGACCCGGGACAGGGGCCGTTAACACCGGGGAGCTGTTTTTT,CASRPGTGAVNTGELFF
TRBV18,TRBJ2-7,NA,TRBD2,TGTGCCAGCTCACCACCGAGAGCGGGGGAGCAGTACTTC,CASSPPRAGEQYF
TRBV2,TRBJ2-3,NA,TRBD2,TGTGCCAGCAGTGGGTTGCTAGCGGGAATGGATACGCAGTATTTT,CASSGLLAGMDTQYF
TRBV29-1,TRBJ2-7,NA,NA,TGCAGCGTTGAATCCCGAGGTGTAGGGGCAGGCGAGCAGTACTTC,CSVESRGVGAGEQYF
TRBV6-6,TRBJ1-1,NA,NA,NA,CASSSSGNTEAFF
TRBV5-4,TRBJ2-5,NA,TRBD1,TGTGCCAGCAGCATAGACAGGGGCGAGACCCAGTACTTC,CASSIDRGETQYF
TRBV4-1,TRBJ1-5,NA,NA,TGCGCCAGCAGCCAAGCCCAGGTTCATCAGCCCCAGCATTTT,CASSQAQVHQPQHF
TRBV7-2,TRBJ1-4,few,NA,TGTGCCAGCAGCTACACGACAGGCCGGGGTGAAAAACTGTTTTTT,CASSYTTGRGEKLFF
TRBV6-1,TRBJ1-2,NA,TRBD1,TGTGCCAGCAGTGACCCCAGGACAGGAAACAAGAGGGACTATGGCTACACCTTC,CASSDPRTGNKRDYGYTF
TRBV7-2,TRBJ1-6,NA,NA,TGTGCCAGCAGCTTAGGGACAGATAATTCACCCCTCCACTTT,CASSLGTDNSPLHF
TRBV5-4,TRBJ1-2,few,TRBD1,TGTGCCAGCAGTTCTGGACAGGGGAAGTATGGCTACACCTTC,CASSSGQGKYGYTF
TRBV28,TRBJ2-3,NA,TRBD2,TGTGCCAGCAGTTTCTGGACTAGCGGGACTAGCACAGATACGCAGTATTTT,CASSFWTSGTSTDTQYF
TRBV2,TRBJ2-1,NA,NA,TGTGCCAGCAGTGTGTCAGCGTACAATGAGCAGTTCTTC,CASSVSAYNEQFF
TRBV6-1,TRBJ1-3,NA,NA,TGTGCCAGCAGTTGGACAGACCACTCTGGAAACACCATATATTTT,CASSWTDHSGNTIYF